A selection of T cell receptor beta chains follows, all from one sample in a study of blood T cell repertoires in COVID-19. Some clones are missing from TCRdb's copy, which holds only in-frame ones; the method was immunoSEQ multiplex PCR. The sample records roughly 190,000 clones, roughly 89% being singletons. Sequenced: peripheral blood. The receptor source for this set is a man aged 18 to 29 with active or convalescent COVID-19. CDR3s leave out the opening cysteine and the closing phenylalanine or tryptophan. Fields, in order: V gene, J gene, CDR3 protein.

TRBV10-3	TRBJ2-2	AISLSGGADTGELF
TRBV4-3	TRBJ2-7	ASSQGTPAYEQY
TRBV4-1	TRBJ1-3	ASRTGESGNTIY
TRBV25-1	TRBJ1-4	ASSSTGGVHEKLF
TRBV24-1	TRBJ2-1	ATSDFARGEQF
TRBV5-4	TRBJ1-1	ASSPWGGNTEAF
TRBV13	TRBJ2-3	ASSSYNLEGADTQY
TRBV5-1	TRBJ2-1	ASSLALVSYNEQF
TRBV5-1	TRBJ1-1	ASSLRTGENTEAF
TRBV18	TRBJ2-7	ASSPGPSSSYEQY
TRBV4-1	TRBJ2-1	ASSHQLAGGPAGYNEQF